This T cell receptor beta chain appears in the sequencing data of a study of OX40 agonist ivuxolimab in advanced cancers. Study context: The study treated patients with ivuxolimab, an agonistic anti-OX40 (CD134) antibody. Patient treatment consisted of intravenous ivuxolimab administration every 2 weeks at 0.01 to 10 mg/kg.

Assay used: immunoSEQ multiplex PCR; TCRdb lists only in-frame clones, some missing. The sample yields around 43,000 clones, 86% seen once. Germline V lookup: CDR1 SEHNR, CDR2 FQNEAQ (reference sequence). Trimming pared 4 bases from V and 6 bases from J, leaving 9 bases between. This CDR3 is 12 amino acids long. The chain employs TRBV7-9 and TRBJ1-1, with D possibly TRBD1 on 6 matching bases. The origin of this receptor is an adult with an advanced solid tumor such as melanoma, head and neck, liver or kidney cancer. The source material was CD4+ or CD8+ T cells sorted from blood, sampled in a trial of the OX40 agonist ivuxolimab. This CDR3 is CASSYRDAEAFF. The CDR3 coding sequence is TGTGCCAGCAGCTACAGGGACGCTGAAGCTTTCTTT.